The 4 T cell receptor beta chains below come from one sample, sequenced in a study of shared clonotypes between healthy human individuals. Profiling relied on immunoSEQ multiplex PCR, and the TCRdb table lists in-frame clones only, not all of them. The sample shows 950,000 to 1,300,000 clones, more than 65% of them seen only once. Sequencing was carried out using memory CD4+ T cells sorted from blood. This sample's subset: CD45RA-negative fraction. The source is a man aged 18 to 29 in good health.

V is TRBV7-6 and J is TRBJ1-2; maybe TRBD1 (6 bases). The germline gives CDR1 SGHVS, CDR2 FNYEAQ. V was clipped by 5 bases and J by 8 bases, with 21 bases between them. The CDR3 is 15 amino acids. The CDR3 loop is CASSGPDRLVDGYTF. The CDR3 coding sequence is TGTGCCAGCAGCGGGCCCGACAGGTTGGTCGACGGCTACACCTTC.

The chain employs TRBV2 and TRBJ2-3, with D unclear. The germline CDR1 and CDR2 sequences are SNHLY and FYNNEI. This CDR3 comprises 15 residues. V was pared by 6 bases and J by 5 bases, with 18 bases between. CDR3 sequence: CASRQRTDQGDTQYF. The CDR3 DNA sequence: TGTGCCAGCAGGCAGAGGACCGATCAAGGAGATACGCAGTATTTT.

The rearrangement links TRBV30 to TRBJ2-1, with D perhaps TRBD1 (6 bases). Germline CDR1 reads GTSNPN; CDR2 reads SVGIG (reference sequence). V lost 7 bases and J 1 base, leaving 11 bases between the germline ends. CDR3 length equals 13 residues. The CDR3 reads CAFERGSYNEQFF. CDR3 nucleotides: TGTGCCTTCGAAAGGGGGTCCTACAATGAGCAGTTCTTC.

The gene calls are TRBV18 and TRBJ2-2, with 10 bases lining up with TRBD2. CDR3 length: 15 residues. J was trimmed by 6 bases and V by 2 bases; bases with no gene match: 3. Germline CDR1 reads KGHSH; CDR2 reads LQKENI. In nucleotides, the CDR3 is TGTGCCAGCTCACCAGTAGCGGGAGGCGCCGGGGAGCTGTTTTTT. Its translation: CASSPVAGGAGELFF.